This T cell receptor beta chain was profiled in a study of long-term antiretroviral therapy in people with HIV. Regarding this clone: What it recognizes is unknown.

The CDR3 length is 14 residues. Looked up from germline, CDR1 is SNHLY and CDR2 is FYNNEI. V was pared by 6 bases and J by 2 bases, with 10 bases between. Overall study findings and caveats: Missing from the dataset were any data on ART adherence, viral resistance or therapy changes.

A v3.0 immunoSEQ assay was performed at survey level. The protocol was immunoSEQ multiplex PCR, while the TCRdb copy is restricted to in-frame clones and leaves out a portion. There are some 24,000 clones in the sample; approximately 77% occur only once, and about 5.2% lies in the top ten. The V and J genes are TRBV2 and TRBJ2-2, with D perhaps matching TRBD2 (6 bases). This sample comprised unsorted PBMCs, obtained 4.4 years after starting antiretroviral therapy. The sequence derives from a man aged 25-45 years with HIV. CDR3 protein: CASSREVNTGELFF. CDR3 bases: TGTGCCAGCAGCAGGGAGGTTAACACCGGGGAGCTGTTTTTT.